The rows below give T cell receptor beta chains drawn from one sample of a study of PD-1 blockade in classical Hodgkin lymphoma. The assay was immunoSEQ multiplex PCR, and TCRdb's table has in-frame clones only and misses some. This repertoire shows about 86,000 clones, roughly 89% found once; its top ten account for about 10%. Source: peripheral blood mononuclear cells (PBMCs), taken before the second cycle of nivolumab. The receptors come from a human donor with classical Hodgkin lymphoma. Each CDR3 is given with its conserved first and last residue. A D gene is named only where the DNA matches it firmly. Some rows have no size entry. The others give once, few or many, or a class for an expanded clone.

j_call,v_call,d_call,clone_size,cdr3_nt,cdr3_aa
TRBJ1-5,TRBV2,.,.,TGTGCCAGCAGCTCCCTTGGGGACGGGAATCAGCCCCAGCATTTT,CASSSLGDGNQPQHF
TRBJ2-2,TRBV5-1,.,once,TGCGCCAGCAGCTTGGTTGGGCGGAGGAACACCGGGGAGCTGTTTTTT,CASSLVGRRNTGELFF
TRBJ2-7,TRBV6-6,TRBD1,.,TGTGCCAGCAGTTACAACAGGGGGCTCTCAGAGCAGTACTTC,CASSYNRGLSEQYF
TRBJ2-3,TRBV25-1,TRBD1,.,TGTGCCAGCAGAGGACAGGGAATGAATACGCAGTATTTT,CASRGQGMNTQYF
TRBJ2-3,TRBV7-2,.,.,TGTGCCAGCAGCCTTGGGACAGCGGGTTCCGGCACAGATACGCAGTATTTT,CASSLGTAGSGTDTQYF
TRBJ2-5,TRBV4-1,TRBD2,.,TGCGCCAGCAGCCGAACTAGCGGGGGGGCATTGGAAATAGAGACCCAGTACTTC,CASSRTSGGALEIETQYF
TRBJ2-2,TRBV7-2,TRBD2,.,TGTGCCAGCAGCATCCGGACTAGCGGGAGAAAAGCCGGGGAGCTGTTTTTT,CASSIRTSGRKAGELFF
TRBJ2-3,TRBV7-8,.,.,TGTGCCAGCAGCTTAGTGGGCGGGAACACAGATACGCAGTATTTT,CASSLVGGNTDTQYF
TRBJ1-4,TRBV2,.,.,TGTGCCAGCAGCCCGGAGGTTGGGCCAACTAATGAAAAACTGTTTTTT,CASSPEVGPTNEKLFF
TRBJ1-5,TRBV6-1,.,.,TGTGCCAGCAGTGAAGGTCTGCGTTTGAATCAGCCCCAGCATTTT,CASSEGLRLNQPQHF
TRBJ2-1,TRBV13,TRBD2,.,TGTGCCAGCAGCCGCCCACTAGCGGGTGTTAACAATGAGCAGTTCTTC,CASSRPLAGVNNEQFF
TRBJ2-3,TRBV5-4,.,few,TGTGCCAGCAGCTTGGAAACAGATACGCAGTATTTT,CASSLETDTQYF
TRBJ2-7,TRBV4-1,TRBD2,.,TGCGCCAGCAGCCGGACTAGCGGGGTCAGCTCCTACGAGCAGTACTTC,CASSRTSGVSSYEQYF
TRBJ2-7,TRBV11-2,TRBD2,.,TGTGCCAGCAGTCACCCCATTGGTGGGAGGGCCTACGAGCAGTACTTC,CASSHPIGGRAYEQYF
TRBJ1-5,TRBV15,TRBD1,.,TGTGCCACCAGCGGACCTACAGGGGATACTCAGCCCCAGCATTTT,CATSGPTGDTQPQHF
TRBJ1-1,TRBV4-1,TRBD1,.,TGCGCCAGCAGCCACGGACAGGGGTTAAGTTCTAACACTGAAGCTTTCTTT,CASSHGQGLSSNTEAFF
TRBJ2-1,TRBV5-1,.,.,TGCGCCAGCAGCTCCCGACTAGAGGGTTACAATGAGCAGTTCTTC,CASSSRLEGYNEQFF
TRBJ2-3,TRBV7-2,TRBD2,.,TGTGCCAGCAGCTCTTTAGCGGGGTTCACAGATACGCAGTATTTT,CASSSLAGFTDTQYF
TRBJ2-3,TRBV6-6,TRBD2,.,TGTGCCAGCAGTTACCCCCTTAGCGGGAGCACAGATACGCAGTATTTT,CASSYPLSGSTDTQYF
TRBJ2-7,TRBV7-2,TRBD2,.,TGTGCCAGCAGTTATACTAGCGGGAGCTACGAGCAGTACTTC,CASSYTSGSYEQYF
TRBJ1-5,TRBV10-2,.,few,TGCGCCAGCAGTAGGACATTTGTGGATCAGCCCCAGCATTTT,CASSRTFVDQPQHF
TRBJ2-1,TRBV19,TRBD2,.,TGTGCCAGTAGTATAATTAGCGGGGGGGCCAATGAGCAGTTCTTC,CASSIISGGANEQFF
TRBJ2-7,TRBV4-2,TRBD2,once,TGTGCCAGCAGCCCTAGCGGGAGTGTCTACGAGCAGTACTTC,CASSPSGSVYEQYF
TRBJ1-5,TRBV5-1,.,.,TGCGCCAGCTCCAGCGGGGATAGCAATCAGCCCCAGCATTTT,CASSSGDSNQPQHF
TRBJ1-3,TRBV28,.,once,TGTGCCAGCAGTCCGGCAGAACTCTCTGGAAACACCATATATTTT,CASSPAELSGNTIYF
TRBJ2-2,TRBV28,.,.,TGTGCCAGCACCTCCCAGGGTTTTCCCGGGGAGCTGTTTTTT,CASTSQGFPGELFF
TRBJ1-5,TRBV7-2,TRBD1,.,TGTGCCAGCAGCTTAGGGACAGGGGGTAGCAATCAGCCCCAGCATTTT,CASSLGTGGSNQPQHF
TRBJ2-1,TRBV4-1,.,.,TGCGCCAGCAGCCAACCCCCCGGGGGTGAGCAGTTCTTC,CASSQPPGGEQFF
TRBJ2-7,TRBV10-3,TRBD1,.,TGTGCCATCAGTGAGTCCGGGACAGGGGTTGGCGTTTCCTACGAGCAGTACTTC,CAISESGTGVGVSYEQYF
TRBJ2-5,TRBV11-2,.,.,TGTGCCAGCAGCTTAGTGATCCCGCCGCGGGGACCAAAAGAGACCCAGTACTTC,CASSLVIPPRGPKETQYF
TRBJ2-2,TRBV6-6,TRBD2,.,TGTGCCAGCGTCCTAATAGCGGGAGCCGGGGAGCTGTTTTTT,CASVLIAGAGELFF
TRBJ2-5,TRBV18,TRBD2,.,TGTGCCAGCTCAGCGAACGGGGGGACCCAAGAGACCCAGTACTTC,CASSANGGTQETQYF
TRBJ2-5,TRBV7-2,.,.,TGTGCCAGCAGCTTCGACAGGGAGGGGACCCAGTACTTC,CASSFDREGTQYF
TRBJ2-2,TRBV27,.,once,TGTGCCAGCAGTTTACGGCAGGGGATTTTCACCGGGGAGCTGTTTTTT,CASSLRQGIFTGELFF
TRBJ2-1,TRBV4-1,TRBD2,.,TGCGCCAGCAGCCCCCTGGGAGGGCCTGGAGGGAGGCAGTTCTTC,CASSPLGGPGGRQFF
TRBJ2-7,TRBV20-1,.,.,TGCAGTGGCGCGGGGTCGTACGAGCAGTACTTC,CSGAGSYEQYF
TRBJ2-1,TRBV7-3,TRBD1,.,TGTGCCAGCAGCACTGCAGGGGGCAATGAGCAGTTCTTC,CASSTAGGNEQFF
TRBJ2-3,TRBV2,.,.,TGTGCCAGCAGTGGACTAGAGAGTACAGATACGCAGTATTTT,CASSGLESTDTQYF
TRBJ1-1,TRBV6-5,.,.,TGTGCCAGCAGTTACAAACAGGGTAGCACTGAAGCTTTCTTT,CASSYKQGSTEAFF
TRBJ1-4,TRBV6-6,.,.,TGTGCCAGCAGTACCGGCGTCGGGGATGAAAAACTGTTTTTT,CASSTGVGDEKLFF
TRBJ2-3,TRBV6-1,.,.,TGTGCCAGCACCCAGCGGGGCACAGATACGCAGTATTTT,CASTQRGTDTQYF
TRBJ2-1,TRBV20-1,.,.,TGCAGTGCTAGGGTCAATGAGCAGTTCTTC,CSARVNEQFF
TRBJ1-5,TRBV6-1,TRBD1,.,TGTGCCAGCCGGGAGGGACAGGGCTTCGATCAGCCCCAGCATTTT,CASREGQGFDQPQHF
TRBJ1-2,TRBV5-1,.,once,TGCGCCAGCAGCCCGATTGGGACCACGGACTATGGCTACACCTTC,CASSPIGTTDYGYTF
TRBJ2-2,TRBV11-3,.,few,TGTGCCAGCAGCCCCTACCCCTTCTACACCGGGGAGCTGTTTTTT,CASSPYPFYTGELFF